The T cell receptor beta chain under discussion was sequenced for a study of shared clonotypes between healthy human individuals (dated by TCRdb to the early 2020s). About the investigation overall: A couple of women and three men aged 18 to 49 years were included in the cohort. For each donor, CD4 naive and CD4 memory were each given three plates, CD8 naive was given two plates, and CD8 memory was given one plate. To estimate repertoire size and how much clonotype sharing occurs between individuals, the study deeply sequenced the blood TCR repertoires of five healthy adults. To increase sequencing depth and limit assay-specific biases, different laboratories used diverse techniques to prepare libraries and sequence TCR repertoires. Each donor's leukapheresis produced roughly between roughly 0.85 and 9.5 billion PBMCs. Beyond this particular receptor, the publication reports: Across four donors, roughly 5% of naive CD4, more than 3% of naive CD8, around 2.1% of memory CD4, and under 0.45% of memory CD8 clonotypes were shared. Estimated clonotype richness was generally larger for naive than for memory subsets. Even with the large sequencing depth, rarefaction of the sorted-subset datasets indicated that sequencing was incomplete. The small number of donors limited the genetic and exposure-history diversity represented. Sampling was restricted to blood, and TCR repertoires in tissues likely differ from the TCR repertoires found in blood. Based on pairwise subsampling, the degree of clonotype sharing among donors was expected to be affected by sequencing depth. Higher generation probabilities were observed for clonotypes shared by all four sorted-subset donors than for non-shared clonotypes.

The junction shows trimming of 6 bases on V and 7 bases on J, and the gene matches do not reach 12 bases of it. Looking up the germline V gene yields CDR1 SGHAT and CDR2 FQNNGV. The CDR3 runs 15 residues from the cysteine to the phenylalanine. Only the CDR3 DNA stays, 45 bases, in frame from base 1. Points on this clone: The clone's antigen remains unknown. Base qualities were left out, and no much larger clone turns up one base away.

TCR CDR3 regions were amplified from genomic DNA by multiplex PCR using the deep immunoSEQ assay. For each cell subset, the extracted genomic DNA was distributed evenly across all wells of several immunoSEQ 96-well plates, and each plate served as one replicate. For sorted subsets, approximately 0.2 ug of genomic DNA, equivalent to 25,000 to 30,000 T cell genomes, went into each replicate PCR. The purified libraries were quantified using a Qubit 3.0 fluorometer, sized with a Bioanalyzer 2100, and then quantified again using the KAPA Library Quantification kit. Every immunoSEQ 96-well plate was sequenced on a dedicated single-read 150-cycle Illumina NextSeq 550 flow cell. Per the original workflow: Because only junctional sequences without quality scores were contained in the immunoSEQ output, filtering matching that applied to full-length reads could not be performed. Sequences were annotated with PyIR, a Python wrapper for IgBLAST v1.9, using IMGT germline references to assign V/J genes and CDR3. Reads were removed for weak V/J assignments (E-value above 1e-6), missing CDR3, stop codons, out-of-frame junctions, or ambiguous translated residues. V3J clonotypes were defined by identical inferred V gene, J gene, and CDR3 amino acid sequence. To compute the percentage overlap between repertoires, the number of shared unique clonotypes was divided by the size of the smaller repertoire. RTK rarefaction, the Chao1 estimator, and Recon v2.1 estimates of unobserved clonotypes were used to assess repertoire richness. Generation probabilities for all TCRbeta clonotypes obtained by the gDNA method from a handful of donors were computed using OLGA. This immuneACCESS table, as held by TCRdb, lists in-frame sequences with V and J called but not all clones. Of the missing ones, under half trace to an unresolved V gene in checked studies; the others have no known cause. V and J calls and clone size are given by that table; D and trimming were obtained from the DNA. This sample lists 850,000 to 1,200,000 clones; around 76% were detected once. The top ten clones comprise roughly 1.4% of the sample.

Donors were healthy HIV-negative adults with no recently reported acute infections or vaccinations. Every donor was a Caucasian adult residing in Nashville, Tennessee, USA. Magnetic negative selection was used to enrich CD4+ T cells, after which naive cells were positively selected on CD45RA and the negative fraction became the memory subset. After blood collection by leukapheresis, PBMCs were isolated using Ficoll-Histopaque density gradient centrifugation and then cryopreserved in the vapor phase of liquid nitrogen. Analytical flow cytometry was used to check the purity and quantity of every magnetically sorted T cell population. From each sorted fraction, genomic DNA was isolated and quantified by UV absorbance on a Nanodrop 2000c.

This sequence uses TRBV11-2 and TRBJ1-2, and 9 bases in between align with TRBD1. The sequence was collected from a man younger than 35 in good health. The specimen sequenced was memory CD4+ T cells sorted from blood. This sample's cell subset or site label indicates: CD45RA-negative fraction. CDR3 region: CASRRTGGAESGYTF. The DNA is as follows: TGTGCCAGCAGGCGCACAGGGGGCGCCGAGTCTGGCTACACCTTC.